This T cell receptor (beta chain) was profiled in a study of blood T cells in healthy people across ages (dated by TCRdb to about 2015). In terms of the full investigation: In model experiments, template switching captured roughly one uniquely barcoded TCR beta cDNA molecule for every two T cells. The study measured age-related changes in TCR beta repertoire diversity using deep sequencing normalized with unique cDNA molecular identifiers. The donors were split into four age groups: young (average about 16 years), middle-aged (around 37), aged (62) and long-lived (roughly 80). To avoid experimental bias, donors of different ages were spread randomly across the sequencing lanes. For two donors (one aged 18 to 29 and one aged 80 or older), the study analyzed two additional independent replicas of 1 million unique cDNA reads from the same blood draw.

Trimming takes 1 base from V and 5 bases from J, and the germline ends sit 16 bases apart. Including the terminal cysteine and phenylalanine, the CDR3 comprises 16 residues. Only the CDR3 portion is preserved as DNA: 48 bases, with reading frame beginning at the first base. Sequences LGHNA (CDR1) and YSLEER (CDR2) are obtained from the germline V gene. Regarding this clonotype: Its antigen is not yet known. No quality values exist for individual bases; no much larger clone is one base distant.

Library construction relied on 5' RACE. Sequencing instrument: Illumina HiSeq 2500. A second PCR of roughly 7 to 11 cycles was performed with a sample-barcoded 5' primer and a J-beta primer mix. Each TCR beta cDNA molecule received a unique molecular identifier from a template-switch 5' adaptor carrying 12 random nucleotides. Each sample yielded at least 2.5 million CDR3-containing paired-end reads. First-strand cDNA synthesis was performed from all RNA using the Mint cDNA synthesis kit, with priming by a TRBC-specific oligonucleotide. Following uracil-DNA glycosylase treatment, a first 18-cycle PCR with universal primers M1SS and BC2_uni_R was performed on all cDNA. On the authors' methods: Normalization of each sample was performed by random selection of 1 million high-quality reads, each carrying a distinct molecular identifier. Instead of being binned into consensus sequences, reads that shared molecular identifiers were thrown out. MiTCR, set to a Q25 quality threshold and the strictest error-elimination algorithm, was used for CDR3 identification, clonotype clustering and error correction. Lower-bound total TCR beta diversity was estimated with a nonparametric unseen species model using Euler transformation. The public reads were quality trimmed at Q25 with fastp and then assembled into clones with MiXCR by TCRdb, keeping productive beta chains. Identical CDR3 protein sequences are pooled into one entry, listed with their most common genes and DNA. These V and J calls originate from TCRdb's pipeline instead of the authors' own analysis. This sample holds approximately 830,000 distinct CDR3 sequences; around 62% were observed only once. 28% of the sample goes to the ten largest clones.

Study-wide findings and limitations: Because the CMV infection status of the donors was unknown, age-related changes in expanded clonotypes may potentially have been confounded. There was a strong correlation between observed TCR beta diversity and the percentage of naive T cells measured by flow cytometry. Because profiling used bulk unsorted PBMCs, naive and antigen-experienced compartments could not be compared conclusively. Compared with the aged group, the long-lived group had more naive CD4+ T cells, fewer expanded clones and increased TCR diversity, suggesting age selection. Total diversity estimates from one million sequenced T cells were considered lower bounds and underestimates. As age increased, observed TCR beta diversity per million T cells dropped in a roughly linear way, and a significant reduction was already evident by age about 40.

Donors were 40 or so systemically healthy Caucasian individuals from Russia aged 6 to 90 years. Each donor gave 8 to 10 milliliters of peripheral blood, drawn into EDTA-treated Vacutainer tubes. Ficoll-Paque density-gradient centrifugation was used to isolate PBMCs, with at least 6.5 million per sample. Trizol reagent was used to extract total RNA from the PBMCs, yielding at least 6 micrograms per sample. For every donor, an aliquot of PBMCs went through flow cytometry to measure the percentages of naive CD45RAhigh/CD27high T cells. The clonotype comes from a man aged 30 to 39 in good health. The rearranged chain carries TRBV4-3 and TRBJ2-3; no confident D gene assignment can be made. The sample was blood. DNA sequence: TGCGCCAGCAGCCAAGCTTGGCTGGCGAGTGAAGATACGCAGTATTTT. Its translation reads: CASSQAWLASEDTQYF.